Listed below are T cell receptor beta chains from one sample, sequenced in a study of blood T cell repertoires in COVID-19. TCRdb keeps only in-frame clones here, not all; method: immunoSEQ multiplex PCR. The sample lists 48,000 or so clones; about 84% were seen once. The sequenced material came from peripheral blood. The receptors here all came from a woman aged 55 to 70 with acute or convalescent COVID-19. CDR3s include the opening cysteine and the closing phenylalanine or tryptophan. The D gene is left open where the match is weak. Not all rows give a size; the values are once, few, many and, for expanded clones, a class.

j_call v_call clone_size d_call cdr3_nt cdr3_aa
TRBJ1-2 TRBV5-1 - TRBD1 TGCGCCAGCAGCCGGGACAGGGGGAACTATGGCTACACCTTC CASSRDRGNYGYTF
TRBJ2-3 TRBV6-6 - - TGTGCCAGCAGCCGCCGGGCGGGGTCTAGCACAGATACGCAGTATTTT CASSRRAGSSTDTQYF
TRBJ2-1 TRBV19 - - TGTGCCAGTAGTTCCGACAGGAATAATGAGCAGTTCTTC CASSSDRNNEQFF
TRBJ1-3 TRBV11-2 - - TGTGCCAGCAGCTTAGCTCCTGGGGCGTCGGGAAACACCATATATTTT CASSLAPGASGNTIYF
TRBJ1-2 TRBV5-5 few - TGTGCCAGCAGCCTAACCGCCGGCGGGATAGATGGCTACACCTTC CASSLTAGGIDGYTF
TRBJ1-2 TRBV7-9 few - TGTGCCAGCAGCTTAGCGCAGGGTACCTCTAACTATGGCTACACCTTC CASSLAQGTSNYGYTF
TRBJ2-5 TRBV5-4 few TRBD2 TGTGCCAGCAGCTCTCCCGGGACTAGAGGAGATTTGCGAGAGACCCAGTACTTC CASSSPGTRGDLRETQYF
TRBJ2-1 TRBV23-1 - TRBD1 TGCGCCAGCAGTCACCCCCCGGACAGGCAGGGCCTAAGGAATGAGCAGTTCTTC CASSHPPDRQGLRNEQFF
TRBJ2-1 TRBV7-2 - TRBD1 TGTGCCAGCAGCCCGACAGGGCTTGGGTACAATGAGCAGTTCTTC CASSPTGLGYNEQFF
TRBJ2-7 TRBV11-2 - TRBD2 TGTGCCAGCAGCTTAGATCCCAGCGGGAGCTACGAGCAGTACTTC CASSLDPSGSYEQYF
TRBJ1-2 TRBV5-1 - - TGCGCCAGCAGTGCAGGGGATCGCTATGGCTACACCTTC CASSAGDRYGYTF
TRBJ2-3 TRBV11-2 - - TGTGCCAGCAGCTTAGATTGGGCTAGCGCAGATACGCAGTATTTT CASSLDWASADTQYF
TRBJ1-6 TRBV3-1/TRBV3-2 - - TGTGCCAGCAGCCAAGGGCAGGGGATGTCACCCCTCCACTTT CASSQGQGMSPLHF